This T cell receptor (beta chain) is from a study of OX40 agonist ivuxolimab in advanced cancers. Looking at the study overall: A male proportion of over 75% was recorded, with mean age 60 years and range roughly 23 to 79. Findings and caveats of the study: Compared with others, partial responders at 0.1-3.0 mg/kg displayed clonal expansion among the lowest. Averaged across samples, CD8+ T cells carried more expanded clones than CD4+ did.

Cycle 7 day 1, cycle 4 day 1, and baseline were the timepoints at which blood was sampled. For this clone: Its cognate antigen is unknown.

Sequenced by immunoSEQ multiplex PCR; TCRdb stores in-frame clones only, minus some. The sample holds tens of thousands of clones, 84% seen once. The source of this sequence is an adult with an advanced solid tumor such as melanoma, head and neck, liver or kidney cancer. Sequencing was performed on CD4+ or CD8+ T cells sorted from blood, taken in a trial of the OX40 agonist ivuxolimab.

The CDR3 loop is CASSLQSREEETQYF. The CDR3 DNA sequence: TGTGCCAGCAGCTTACAATCTCGGGAGGAAGAGACCCAGTACTTC. The rearrangement uses TRBV7-2 and TRBJ2-5; 7 bases agree with TRBD2. With 2 bases clipped from V and 3 bases from J, the junction kept 6 bases outside the gene matches. Germline CDR1 and CDR2: SGHTA and FQGNSA. CDR3 length: 15 amino acids.